The 3 T cell receptor beta chains reported below all come from one sample, sequenced in a study of shared clonotypes between healthy human individuals. The assay was immunoSEQ multiplex PCR, and TCRdb's table has in-frame clones only and misses some. Among 330,000 or so clones listed, around 70% were seen once. Sequenced material: memory CD4+ T cells sorted from blood. Stated subset: CD45RA-negative fraction. The receptors originated from a man aged 25 to 45 in good health.

This chain joins TRBV7-8 and TRBJ2-7; D not resolved. From germline, CDR1 is SGHVS and CDR2 FQNEAQ. Deletions cut 1 base from V and 2 bases from J, with 15 bases between. The CDR3 consists of 16 residues. CDR3 bases: TGTGCCAGCAGCTTAGACGCCCCCGGACGGACCTACGAGCAGTACTTC. This codes for CASSLDAPGRTYEQYF.

The CDR3 DNA follows: TGTGCCAGCAGTTACTCTGGGCTAGCCGCAGATACGCAGTATTTT. Protein: CASSYSGLAADTQYF. The chain is built from TRBV6-5 and TRBJ2-3; a weak D match, TRBD2 (5 bases). With 0 bases removed from V and 4 bases from J, the gap between germline ends came to 11 bases. Germline values: CDR1 MNHEY, CDR2 SVGAGI. The CDR3 covers 15 residues.

DNA of the CDR3: TGTGCCAGCAGTGTCTCTGGGGCCAACGTCCTGACTTTC. Its translation is CASSVSGANVLTF. V and J are TRBV25-1 and TRBJ2-6, with D unresolved. The CDR3 totals 13 residues. V was trimmed by 4 bases and J by 0 bases, leaving 1 base between them. Germline V gene data show CDR1 as MGHDK and CDR2 as SYGVNS.